A selection of T cell receptor beta chains follows, all from one sample in a study of T cell repertoires in cytomegalovirus infection. TCRdb fed the reads into MiXCR, producing one record per CDR3 protein. The sample has about 740,000 distinct CDR3 sequences; approximately 34% are singletons. The specimen was PBMCs. The receptors originated from a human donor in good health (CMV status not recorded). Some clones in this sample may be carry-over from other donors' samples. Both conserved end residues are trimmed from each CDR3. Clone size is not always given. Where it is, it says once, few, many or a class for expanded clones.

V gene	clone size	J gene	CDR3 protein
TRBV7-8	few	TRBJ2-7	ASSPRTGVVYEQY
TRBV7-9	few	TRBJ2-7	ASSLGPREQY
TRBV19	.	TRBJ2-1	ASRPGQVNNEQF
TRBV6-1	few	TRBJ2-7	ASTDRGGVSYEQY
TRBV7-2	.	TRBJ1-5	ASSYVTGGTNQPQH
TRBV5-4	once	TRBJ1-5	ASRRLKGGH
TRBV7-2	.	TRBJ1-3	ASSKTVPSSGNTIY
TRBV28	many	TRBJ2-5	ASNSLSSGAETQY
TRBV7-9	few	TRBJ1-4	ASSLAQGYEKLF
TRBV28	.	TRBJ2-1	ASSSPTSGLLNEQF
TRBV28	.	TRBJ1-3	ASSGADNSGNTIY
TRBV19	.	TRBJ2-6	ASSRQGPSGANVLT
TRBV4-1	.	TRBJ1-1	ASSQEAGNMNTEAF
TRBV28	few	TRBJ1-1	ASSFGYWGTEAF
TRBV6-5	.	TRBJ2-5	ASSYRQGWETQY
TRBV4-1	.	TRBJ2-7	ASSQDMTSWVSEQY
TRBV20-1	few	TRBJ2-7	SARPGAYEQY
TRBV7-9	.	TRBJ1-3	ASSGRSGNTIY
TRBV19	.	TRBJ2-1	AKDPGRPEQF
TRBV7-2	many	TRBJ2-3	ASSLDTGSTDTQY
TRBV28	.	TRBJ2-4	ASSLTLKNIQY
TRBV12-3/TRBV12-4	.	TRBJ1-6	ASRGRSSYNSPLH
TRBV28	few	TRBJ2-7	ASSLTRAGWSYEQY
TRBV28	few	TRBJ1-2	ASSLLKGAQGYT
TRBV19	.	TRBJ2-7	ASSGTSGRIFYEQY
TRBV7-2	many	TRBJ1-4	ASSLEGTLF